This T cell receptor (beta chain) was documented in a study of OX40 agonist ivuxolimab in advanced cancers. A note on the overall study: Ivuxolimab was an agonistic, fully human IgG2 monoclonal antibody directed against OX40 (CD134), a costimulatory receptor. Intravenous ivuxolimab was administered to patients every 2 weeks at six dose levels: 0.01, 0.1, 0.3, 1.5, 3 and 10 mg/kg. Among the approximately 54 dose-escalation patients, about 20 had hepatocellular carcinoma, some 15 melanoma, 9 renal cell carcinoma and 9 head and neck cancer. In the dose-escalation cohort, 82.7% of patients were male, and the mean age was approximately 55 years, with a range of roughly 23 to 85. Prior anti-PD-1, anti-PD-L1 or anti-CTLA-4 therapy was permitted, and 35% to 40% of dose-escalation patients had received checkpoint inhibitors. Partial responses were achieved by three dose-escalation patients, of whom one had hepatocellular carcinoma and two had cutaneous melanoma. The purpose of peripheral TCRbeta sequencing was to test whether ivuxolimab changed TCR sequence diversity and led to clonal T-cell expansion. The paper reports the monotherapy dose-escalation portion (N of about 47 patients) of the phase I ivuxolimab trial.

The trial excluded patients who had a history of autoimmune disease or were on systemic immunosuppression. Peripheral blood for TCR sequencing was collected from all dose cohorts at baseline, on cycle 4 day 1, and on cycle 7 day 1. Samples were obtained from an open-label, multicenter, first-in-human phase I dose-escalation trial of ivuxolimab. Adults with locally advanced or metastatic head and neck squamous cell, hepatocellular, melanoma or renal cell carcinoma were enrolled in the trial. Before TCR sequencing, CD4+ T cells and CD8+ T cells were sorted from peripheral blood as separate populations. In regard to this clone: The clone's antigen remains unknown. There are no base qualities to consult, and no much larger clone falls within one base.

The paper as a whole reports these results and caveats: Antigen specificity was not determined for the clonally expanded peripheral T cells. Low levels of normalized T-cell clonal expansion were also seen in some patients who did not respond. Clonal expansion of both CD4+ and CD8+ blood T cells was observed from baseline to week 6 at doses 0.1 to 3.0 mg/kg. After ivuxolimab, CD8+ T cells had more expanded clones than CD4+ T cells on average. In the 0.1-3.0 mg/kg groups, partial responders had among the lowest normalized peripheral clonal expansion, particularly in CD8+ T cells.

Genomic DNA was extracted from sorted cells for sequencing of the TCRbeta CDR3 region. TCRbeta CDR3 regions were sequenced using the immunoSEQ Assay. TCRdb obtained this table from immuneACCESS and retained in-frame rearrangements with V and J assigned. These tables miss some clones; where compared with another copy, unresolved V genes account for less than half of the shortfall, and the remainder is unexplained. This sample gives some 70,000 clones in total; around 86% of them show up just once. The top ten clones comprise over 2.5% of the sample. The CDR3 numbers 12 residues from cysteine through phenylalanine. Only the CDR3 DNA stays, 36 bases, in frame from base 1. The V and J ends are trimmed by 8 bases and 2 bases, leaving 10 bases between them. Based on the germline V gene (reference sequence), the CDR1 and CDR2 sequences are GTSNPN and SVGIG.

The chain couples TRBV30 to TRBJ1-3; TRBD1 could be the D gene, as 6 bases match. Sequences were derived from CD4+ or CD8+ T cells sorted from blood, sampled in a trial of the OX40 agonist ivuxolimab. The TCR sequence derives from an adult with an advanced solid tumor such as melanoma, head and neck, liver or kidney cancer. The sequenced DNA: TGTGCCACCAACAGGGCTGGAAACACCATATATTTT. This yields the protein CATNRAGNTIYF.